The sequence of this T cell receptor (beta chain) was determined in a study of Ad26.COV2.S vaccination and SARS-CoV-2 variants. For the study at large: Doses of Ad26.COV2.S were injected into muscle once or twice, 56 days apart.

The method was immunoSEQ multiplex PCR; TCRdb's version includes in-frame clones alone and lacks a portion of them. The data hold under 600,000 clones, with about 88% observed a single time. Treatment denoted: roughly 19 received Ad26.COV2.S at low or high dose, single or two shots; 5 received placebo; per-sample allocation not given. Repertoires come from day 63 after the first vaccine or placebo injection. What was given as vaccine was an Ad26 vector encoding Wuhan-strain SARS-CoV-2 spike. The CDR3 has 21 residues. Trimming took 3 bases from V and 9 from J, leaving 36 bases between them. Germline lookup yields CDR1 KGHDR and CDR2 SFDVKD.

The sequence derives from a person between 18 and 59 years old who received the Ad26.COV2.S COVID-19 vaccine or a placebo. Source: peripheral blood, taken in a trial of Ad26.COV2.S vaccine versus placebo. J is TRBJ2-3 and V is TRBV24-1; D tentatively fits TRBD1 or TRBD2 (5 bases each). The CDR3 nucleotides read TGTGCCACCAGTGATATTAATTCCCCACCGGCCCACGGTCGTTTAGGGGACACGCAGTATTTT. Its translation is CATSDINSPPAHGRLGDTQYF.